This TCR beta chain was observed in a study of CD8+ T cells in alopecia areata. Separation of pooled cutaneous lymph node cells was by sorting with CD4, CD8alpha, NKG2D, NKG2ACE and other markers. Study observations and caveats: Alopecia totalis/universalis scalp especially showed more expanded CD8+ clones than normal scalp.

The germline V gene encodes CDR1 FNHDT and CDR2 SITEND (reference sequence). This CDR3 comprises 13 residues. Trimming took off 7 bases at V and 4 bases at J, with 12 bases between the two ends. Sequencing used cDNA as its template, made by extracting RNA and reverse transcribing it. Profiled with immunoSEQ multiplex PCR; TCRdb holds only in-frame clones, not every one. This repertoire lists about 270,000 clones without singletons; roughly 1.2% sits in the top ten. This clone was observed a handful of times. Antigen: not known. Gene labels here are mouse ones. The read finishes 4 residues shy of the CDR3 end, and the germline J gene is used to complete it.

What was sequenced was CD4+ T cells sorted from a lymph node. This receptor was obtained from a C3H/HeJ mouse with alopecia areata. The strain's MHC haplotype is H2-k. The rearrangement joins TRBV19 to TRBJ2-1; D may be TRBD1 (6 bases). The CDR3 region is CASHMGQYAEQFF. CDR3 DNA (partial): TGTGCCAGCCATATGGGACAATATGCT.